These 10 T cell receptor beta chains originate from one sample sequenced in a study of T cells after yellow fever vaccination. Via MiXCR, TCRdb re-called the 5' RACE reads, giving one row per CDR3 protein. This table holds around 29,000 distinct CDR3 sequences, over 5% found once. The starting material was PBMCs, either bulk or a sorted T-cell subset (CD4+, CD8+, memory, or dextramer-sorted; not recorded which), obtained on the day of the yellow fever booster vaccination. These receptors all come from a man aged 25-45 years who received the YFV17D yellow fever vaccine.

This clonotype was counted many times. The chain recombines TRBV19 with TRBJ1-5; TRBD1 might be the D (5 bases). Germline V gene lookup returns CDR1 LNHDA and CDR2 SQIVND (reference sequence). V was clipped by 7 bases and J by 3 bases, with 10 bases between them. The CDR3 runs 13 residues. In DNA form, the CDR3 reads TGTGCCAGTACAGGACACAACAATCAGCCCCAGCATTTT. Translated: CASTGHNNQPQHF.

Regarding this clonotype: This likely comes from a read error, as the CDR3 has no conserved phenylalanine or tryptophan at its end. This chain links TRBV29-1 with TRBJ2-5; tentative D call: TRBD2 (6 bases). V lost 8 bases and J 4 bases, leaving 26 bases between the germline ends. Germline V gives CDR1 SQVTM, CDR2 ANQGSEA. The CDR3 extends over 16 amino acids. CDR3 in amino acids: CSPSGTRGTEGETQYY. The CDR3 DNA reads as TGCAGCCCTTCCGGGACTCGCGGGACTGAGGGAGAGACCCAGTACTAC.

The chain is built from TRBV6-5 and TRBJ1-1, with D unresolved. Germline values: CDR1 MNHEY, CDR2 SVGAGI. This CDR3 is 14 amino acids long. V lost 2 bases to trimming and J lost 4 bases, with 11 bases between them. CDR3 region: CASSYGGSSTEAFF. CDR3 DNA: TGTGCCAGCAGTTACGGAGGGTCGAGCACTGAAGCTTTCTTT.

Ten or more counts support this clonotype. The chain joins TRBV27 to TRBJ2-3, with D hard to call. The CDR3 sequence is 13 residues long. Germline V lookup: CDR1 MNHEY, CDR2 SMNVEV (reference sequence). V was cut by 2 bases and J by 8 bases, with 11 bases left in between. DNA for the CDR3: TGTGCCAGCAGTTTAGACGGTCGGAGTACGCAGTATTTT. Amino acid sequence: CASSLDGRSTQYF.

This clonotype was recorded a few times. The chain recombines TRBV20-1 with TRBJ1-4; 7 bases are shared with TRBD1. This CDR3 spans 14 amino acids. Germline CDR1 is DFQATT and CDR2 is SNEGSKA (reference sequence). J lost 5 bases, V lost 5 bases, and 8 bases had no gene match. The CDR3 bases are TGCAGTGCTGCCGGGACAGCTCGCAATGAAAAACTGTTTTTT. It translates to CSAAGTARNEKLFF.

This clonotype appeared many times. The chain carries TRBV4-2 and TRBJ2-1, with 8 positions matching TRBD1. Germline V gene lookup returns CDR1 LGHNA and CDR2 YNFKEQ. The ends lost 5 bases at V and 3 bases at J; junction bases unmatched: 6. The CDR3 spans 15 residues. CDR3 amino acids: CASSSGTGDYNEQFF. The CDR3, as DNA: TGTGCCAGCAGCTCCGGGACAGGTGACTACAATGAGCAGTTCTTC.

V is TRBV6-5 and J is TRBJ2-3; the D gene is possibly TRBD2 (6 bases). Germline assignment: CDR1 MNHEY and CDR2 SVGAGI. The V and J ends lost 2 bases and 2 bases respectively, with 11 bases between them. CDR3 length equals 15 residues. CDR3 sequence reads: CASSYGAGITDTQYF. In DNA, the CDR3 is TGTGCCAGCAGTTACGGGGCGGGAATCACAGATACGCAGTATTTT.

This clonotype was counted many times. This chain links TRBV7-2 with TRBJ2-5; D is perhaps TRBD1 (6 bases). This CDR3 spans 13 amino acids. With 4 bases removed from V and 3 bases from J, the gap between germline ends came to 9 bases. The germline V gene encodes CDR1 SGHTA and CDR2 FQGNSA. The CDR3 DNA reads TGTGCCAGCAGCTCGTACAGGGAAGAGACCCAGTACTTC. This translates into CASSSYREETQYF.

This clonotype was seen at least ten times. The gene calls are TRBV4-3 and TRBJ2-3; D is unresolved. The V end was cut by 1 base, the J end by 0 bases, with 5 bases between. This CDR3 is built from 14 residues. Per the germline V gene, CDR1 is LGHNA and CDR2 is YSLEER. The CDR3 loop is CASSQGGSTDTQYF. CDR3 bases: TGCGCCAGCAGCCAAGGGGGTAGCACAGATACGCAGTATTTT.

In its sample, this clonotype was seen many times. The chain uses TRBV18 and TRBJ2-1; 9 bases are shared with TRBD1. Germline loops: CDR1 KGHSH, CDR2 LQKENI. V lost 6 bases and J lost 2; bases outside the gene matches: 17. This CDR3 has 19 amino acids. The CDR3 DNA follows: TGTGCCAGCTCCCCTAAGAGGGGACAGGGTGTCAGGGCCTACAATGAGCAGTTCTTC. Encoded protein: CASSPKRGQGVRAYNEQFF.